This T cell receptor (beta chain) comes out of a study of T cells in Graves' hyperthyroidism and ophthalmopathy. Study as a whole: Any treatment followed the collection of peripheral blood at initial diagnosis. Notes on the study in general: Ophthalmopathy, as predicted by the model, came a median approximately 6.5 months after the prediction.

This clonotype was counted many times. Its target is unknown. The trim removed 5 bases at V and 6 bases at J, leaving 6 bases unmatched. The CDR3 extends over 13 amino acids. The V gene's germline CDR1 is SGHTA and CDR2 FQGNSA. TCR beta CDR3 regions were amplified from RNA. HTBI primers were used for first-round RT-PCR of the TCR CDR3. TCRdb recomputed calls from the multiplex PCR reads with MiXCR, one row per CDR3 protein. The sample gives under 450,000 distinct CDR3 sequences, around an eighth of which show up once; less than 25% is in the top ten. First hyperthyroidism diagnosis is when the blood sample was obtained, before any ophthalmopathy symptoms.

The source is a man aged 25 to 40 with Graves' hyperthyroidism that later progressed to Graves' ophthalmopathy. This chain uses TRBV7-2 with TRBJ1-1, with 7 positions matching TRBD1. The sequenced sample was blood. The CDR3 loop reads CASSTGTVPEAFF. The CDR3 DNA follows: TGTGCCAGCAGCACAGGGACAGTTCCTGAAGCTTTCTTT.